This T cell receptor (beta chain) was profiled in a study of cytotoxic CD8 clonotypes in ibrutinib-treated CLL (dated by TCRdb to about 2021). In the study overall: The cohort included some 14 treatment-naive and under 13 relapsed/refractory patients; roughly 17 were IGHV unmutated. Responses were partial in around 25 patients and complete in 2; after median about 68 months follow-up, around 14 stayed in remission and some twelve progressed. Samples at response were collected after a median of around twelve months of treatment, with a range of about 6 to 40 months. An average of around 250,000 productive templates and 94,082 productive rearrangements was obtained per sample. Of the 90 or so participants in the trial, approximately 26 had longitudinal samples available. Cryopreserved peripheral blood mononuclear cells were collected before treatment, at response, and at either disease progression or sustained remission. Every sample from remission and from progressive disease was obtained while the patients were still on ibrutinib.

General conclusions and limits of the study: Public clonotypes were found to be uncommon and were observed to contract or remain stable during treatment; the increase in clonality was shown to reflect expansion of private clonotypes at ibrutinib response. An increase in clonality was observed at ibrutinib response, with clonality remaining stable during sustained remission and falling back toward baseline at progression. Baseline clonality exceeded that of age-matched healthy donors and correlated strongly with circulating CD8+ T-cell counts. Lymph node repertoires were not examined, and the timing of sampling was not matched between patients in sustained remission and those whose disease progressed.

From the cysteine through the phenylalanine, the CDR3 covers 17 amino acids. CDR3 DNA is the only sequence kept; it has 51 bases, read in frame from the first base. According to the germline V gene, CDR1 reads MGHRA and CDR2 reads YSYEKL. V and J lose 0 bases and 0 bases, and a span of 13 bases separates them. The label giving this sample's time point can be read as: progressive disease on ibrutinib. For TCR beta library preparation, around 1.9 micrograms of genomic DNA were extracted from the cryopreserved PBMCs. Longitudinal blood samples from CLL patients on ibrutinib monotherapy underwent high-throughput TCR beta sequencing. The patients took part in an open-label, single-center phase 2 trial of ibrutinib monotherapy. Each clonotype received, on average, around 10x coverage in deep resolution sequencing performed on a MiSeq, where the target depth lay between 1 in 1 million and 1 in 200,000 T cells. The immunoSEQ hsTCRB Kit was used to generate TCR beta libraries. Turning to the authors' computational methods: ImmunoSEQ Data Assistant and ImmunoSEQ Analyzer were used for data analysis, and V, D and J genes were assigned according to IMGT definitions. Clonality was computed as one minus normalized Shannon entropy of productive rearrangement frequencies, ranging from 0 to 1. Public clonotype analysis was restricted to overrepresented clonotypes comprising at least 0.05% of each patient's repertoire. Some 13 age-matched healthy donor repertoires from immuneACCESS served as clonality controls. TCRdb holds this immuneACCESS table with in-frame rearrangements only. Some clones are missing; in checked studies, unresolved V genes explain under half, and the rest has no known cause. That table gives V, J and clone size, and the DNA gave D and trimming. This sample gives roughly 150,000 clones in total; nearly 90% of them show up just once. The ten most abundant clones make up around 2.7% of the sample.

Remarks on this clone: Its antigen has not been determined. Nothing much larger sits one base from this clone, and base qualities are not available.

The chain is encoded by TRBV4-1 joined to TRBJ2-3; the D gene cannot be named for sure. The sequence came from a human donor with chronic lymphocytic leukemia. The sample was PBMCs, taken at disease progression, from a patient treated with ibrutinib. The bases read TGCGCCAGCAGCCAAGATCCGGCCAGCGCCAGCACAGATACGCAGTATTTT. It translates to CASSQDPASASTDTQYF.